This T cell receptor (beta chain) was sequenced in a study of CD8 T cells in Susac syndrome. Overall study findings and caveats: The study recognized that the number of individuals in its TCR sequencing and HLA analysis was relatively small.

Points on this clonotype: As yet, its antigen is unknown.

When the RNA was reverse transcribed, random hexamers were used with an input of about 0.5 to 1 ug. It was immunoSEQ multiplex PCR that amplified TCR beta CDR3 across 54 Vbeta and 13 Jbeta. TCRdb re-called the immunoSEQ multiplex PCR reads with MiXCR, one entry per CDR3 protein. The data hold some 190,000 distinct CDR3 sequences, with approximately 95% observed a single time. The sequenced target, TCR beta, came from blood CD8+ and CD4+ T cells. TEMRA cells underwent FACS enrichment and CD8+ and CD4+ T cells underwent negative isolation. Germline CDR1 SQVTM, CDR2 ANQGSEA. V dropped 6 bases and J dropped 12 bases, with 15 bases sitting between them. This CDR3 contains 11 residues.

V and J are TRBV29-1 and TRBJ2-1; the D is unclear. The receptor comes from a human donor in good health. Sequencing was done on a sample of CD4+ T cells from PBMCs. This CDR3 reads CSVVLRYVQFF. CDR3 nucleotide sequence: TGCAGCGTAGTACTACGATATGTGCAGTTCTTC.